The TCR beta chain described here comes from a study of OX40 agonist ivuxolimab in advanced cancers. Repertoires were generated with immunoSEQ multiplex PCR, while TCRdb's copy carries only in-frame clones and drops some. The sample consists of under 30,000 clones, roughly 80% of them appearing once. This CDR3 has 14 amino acids. The ends were cut back, 4 bases at V and 2 bases at J, with 12 bases in the middle. Germline CDR1 is SGDLS and CDR2 is YYNGEE. Worth noting for this clone: No antigen is known for it.

If patients had autoimmune disease history or systemic immunosuppression, they were excluded. The study's findings and limits: Normalized T-cell clonal expansion was also low in a subset of nonresponders.

The sequences come from CD4+ or CD8+ T cells sorted from blood, collected in a trial of the OX40 agonist ivuxolimab. J is TRBJ2-5 and V is TRBV9, with unresolved D. The clonotype was recovered from an adult with an advanced solid tumor such as melanoma, head and neck, liver or kidney cancer. In DNA, the CDR3 is TGTGCCAGCAGCCCAACAGCAGCACAAGAGACCCAGTACTTC. Amino acids: CASSPTAAQETQYF.